What follows are 4 T cell receptor beta chains derived from one specimen sequenced in a study of blood T cell repertoires in COVID-19. Here immunoSEQ multiplex PCR was the method, and the copy in TCRdb shows in-frame clones only, minus some. The repertoire consists of 300,000 to 450,000 clones, with more than 80% occurring once and the leading ten covering 3%. The sequenced sample consisted of peripheral blood. Source of these receptors: a woman between 25 and 40 years old with COVID-19, enrolled during active disease.

The V and J genes are TRBV7-9 and TRBJ1-6; 8 bases are shared with TRBD1. CDR1 and CDR2 from the germline V gene are SEHNR and FQNEAQ (reference sequence). This CDR3 comprises 18 residues. V lost 5 bases to trimming and J lost 2 bases; unmatched junction nucleotides: 11. CDR3 nucleotides: TGTGCCAGCAGCCATATAACGGACAGGGCCGCCTATAATTCACCCCTCCACTTT. It translates to CASSHITDRAAYNSPLHF.

This clone turned up a few times. The gene calls are TRBV6-5 and TRBJ1-5; D perhaps matches TRBD1 (6 bases). The germline V gene has CDR1 MNHEY and CDR2 SVGAGI. The CDR3 covers 15 residues. Trimming removed 7 bases at V and 3 bases at J, with 16 bases between. The CDR3: CASKAGEGNNQPQHF. Here the CDR3 DNA reads TGTGCCAGCAAGGCAGGGGAAGGAAACAATCAGCCCCAGCATTTT.

This clone is a singleton in its sample. This chain joins TRBV18 and TRBJ2-7; no reliable D call. CDR3 length: 11 residues. V gave up 0 bases and J gave up 6 bases, with 3 bases separating them. Per the germline V gene, CDR1 is KGHSH and CDR2 is LQKENI. Written as DNA, the CDR3 is TGTGCCAGCTCACCACCCGGCGAGCAGTACTTC. Translating gives CASSPPGEQYF.

The V and J genes are TRBV11-2 and TRBJ2-7; a possible D gene is TRBD2 (5 bases). The V gene lost 4 bases and the J gene lost 2 bases, with 9 bases spanning the gap. CDR3 size: 13 residues. The germline V gene encodes CDR1 SGHAT and CDR2 FQNNGV. CDR3 sequence (DNA): TGTGCCAGCAGCTCGACACTAGCCTACGAGCAGTACGTC. It encodes CASSSTLAYEQYV.